The next 16 T cell receptor beta chains were all read from a single sample in a study of technical replicates of blood from several donors. TCRdb keeps only in-frame clones here, not all; method: immunoSEQ multiplex PCR. The sample includes 15,000 to 20,000 clones, about nine tenths of them seen just once. The specimen sequenced was PBMCs. These receptors all come from a human donor in good health.

J is TRBJ2-7 and V is TRBV11-2; TRBD2 matches 9 bases. The CDR3 runs 17 residues. Trimming took 2 bases from V and 6 from J; bases not matched to a gene: 14. Germline values: CDR1 SGHAT, CDR2 FQNNGV. The CDR3 sequence is CASSLRIPAGGLVEQYF. The CDR3 bases are TGTGCCAGCAGCTTAAGAATCCCAGCGGGAGGTCTCGTCGAGCAGTACTTC.

The chain joins TRBV12-5 to TRBJ2-3, with 12 positions matching TRBD2. The CDR3 runs 16 residues. V shed 7 bases and J 5 bases; nucleotides not matched to a gene: 10. Per germline, CDR1 LGHNT and CDR2 FRNRAP. In DNA, the CDR3 is TGTGCTAGTGAGCTAGCGGGAGGGCAAGGGATAGATACGCAGTATTTT. This codes for CASELAGGQGIDTQYF.

The chain joins TRBV5-1 to TRBJ2-5; 7 bases align to TRBD2. CDR1 and CDR2 from the germline V gene are SGHRS and YFSETQ. The CDR3 consists of 14 residues. V lost 5 bases, J lost 1 base, and 5 bases stayed unmatched. The CDR3 here is CASRPTSAQETQYF. The CDR3, as DNA: TGCGCCAGCAGACCAACTAGCGCCCAAGAGACCCAGTACTTC.

This chain joins TRBV7-9 and TRBJ1-1; TRBD1 is a possible D gene (6 bases). The germline CDR1 and CDR2 sequences are SEHNR and FQNEAQ (reference sequence). This CDR3 region has 15 residues. V dropped 7 bases and J dropped 0 bases, with 15 bases sitting between them. The CDR3: CASNPQGTMNTEAFF. In nucleotides, the CDR3 is TGTGCCAGCAACCCTCAGGGGACCATGAACACTGAAGCTTTCTTT.

J is TRBJ1-1 and V is TRBV7-9, with 12 nucleotides matching TRBD1. Germline CDR1 is SEHNR and CDR2 is FQNEAQ (reference sequence). V gave up 5 bases and J gave up 0 bases; unmatched junction bases: 7. The length of the CDR3 is 17 residues. This CDR3 reads CASSTGTGGALNTEAFF. The CDR3 DNA follows: TGTGCCAGCAGCACCGGGACAGGGGGCGCGTTGAACACTGAAGCTTTCTTT. The full variable domain, rest sourced from reference TRBV7-9 and TRBJ1-1, is DTGVSQNPRHKITKRGQNVTFRCDPISEHNRLYWYRQTLGQGPEFLTYFQNEAQLEKSRLLSDRFSAERPKGSFSTLEIQRTEQGDSAMYLCASSTGTGGALNTEAFFGQGTRLTVV.

The rearrangement uses TRBV19 and TRBJ2-1; a weak D match, TRBD2 (5 bases). The germline V and J ends were trimmed by 5 bases and 2 bases, with 13 bases remaining between them. Germline V lookup: CDR1 LNHDA, CDR2 SQIVND (reference sequence). The CDR3 extends over 15 amino acids. The CDR3 region is CASSPLAHPYNEQFF. The CDR3 DNA sequence: TGTGCCAGTAGTCCGTTAGCGCATCCCTACAATGAGCAGTTCTTC.

This rearrangement joins TRBV14 to TRBJ2-2; D is possibly TRBD2 (5 bases). CDR1 is SGHDN, CDR2 FVKESK, per germline. This CDR3 is 14 amino acids long. V dropped 4 bases and J dropped 2 bases, with 8 bases sitting between them. The CDR3 DNA is TGTGCCAGCAGCCCCGGGATTAACACCGGGGAGCTGTTTTTT. Protein product: CASSPGINTGELFF.

J is TRBJ2-3 and V is TRBV5-1; perhaps TRBD1 as D (6 bases). The CDR3 has 15 residues. Per the germline V gene, CDR1 is SGHRS and CDR2 is YFSETQ. V dropped 4 bases and J dropped 4 bases, with 16 bases sitting between them. Written as DNA, the CDR3 is TGCGCCAGCAGCGTCACAGGGATAGCTTCAGATACGCAGTATTTT. As protein: CASSVTGIASDTQYF.

This chain joins TRBV10-3 and TRBJ2-5; TRBD1 might be the D (5 bases). Germline-derived CDR1 and CDR2 are ENHRY and SYGVKD. The CDR3 is 13 residues long. V lost 3 bases and J lost 5, with 10 bases in between. The CDR3 loop reads CAISDQGGETQYF. The CDR3 nucleotides read TGTGCCATCAGTGACCAGGGTGGGGAGACCCAGTACTTC.

The genes are TRBV30 and TRBJ1-2, with D maybe TRBD1 (5 bases). This CDR3 has 15 amino acids. CDR1 and CDR2 (germline): GTSNPN, SVGIG (reference sequence). The V gene lost 3 bases and the J gene lost 4 bases, with 18 bases spanning the gap. In DNA, the CDR3 is TGTGCCTGGAGCGAGACAGAAGGTGGGGTCTATGGCTACACCTTC. Translation: CAWSETEGGVYGYTF.

V gene TRBV30 combines with J gene TRBJ1-5, with D uncertain. Trimming took off 2 bases at V and 6 bases at J, with 11 bases between the two ends. CDR3 length: 13 residues. Germline V gene lookup returns CDR1 GTSNPN and CDR2 SVGIG (reference sequence). In DNA, the CDR3 is TGTGCCTGGAGTCCGGGGTCTTCTCAGCCCCAGCATTTT. Protein product: CAWSPGSSQPQHF.

The rearrangement links TRBV7-9 to TRBJ2-2; TRBD2 aligns across 10 bases. Per the germline V gene, CDR1 is SEHNR and CDR2 is FQNEAQ (reference sequence). The CDR3 length is 16 residues. V gave up 6 bases and J gave up 4 bases; unmatched junction bases: 8. CDR3 DNA sequence: TGTGCCAGCAGACCCTCTAGCGGGAGCCTCACCGGGGAGCTGTTTTTT. Protein: CASRPSSGSLTGELFF.

The chain employs TRBV6-5 and TRBJ2-7, with 9 bases identical to TRBD2. The V gene end was trimmed by 6 bases and the J gene end by 6 bases; junction bases not matched to a gene: 6. The CDR3 runs 13 residues. CDR1 is MNHEY, CDR2 SVGAGI, per germline. CDR3 amino acids: CASSLAGGAEQYF. CDR3 DNA sequence: TGTGCCAGCAGCCTCGCGGGGGGGGCCGAGCAGTACTTC.

This clone came up once. The rearrangement links TRBV10-1 to TRBJ2-3, with 9 nucleotides matching TRBD2. V lost 1 base, J lost 1 base, and 3 bases stayed unmatched. This CDR3 contains 16 residues. From germline, CDR1 is WNHNN and CDR2 SYGVQD (reference sequence). CDR3 nucleotide sequence: TGCGCCAGCAGTGAGTTGGCGGGAGGGCGCACAGATACGCAGTATTTT. Its translation is CASSELAGGRTDTQYF.

This clone showed up just a few times. The chain recombines TRBV9 with TRBJ1-2; D might be TRBD1 (6 bases). Germline V gene lookup returns CDR1 SGDLS and CDR2 YYNGEE. Trimming left V 3 bases short and J 1 base short, with 10 bases between. CDR3 length: 14 amino acids. The CDR3 DNA follows: TGTGCCAGCAGCGGGGACACGCTTAACTATGGCTACACCTTC. It specifies CASSGDTLNYGYTF.

This sequence joins TRBV10-2 and TRBJ2-5; TRBD2 matches at 7 bases. Trimming at V came to 11 bases and at J to 1 base, leaving 7 bases not matched to a gene. Germline V gene sequence: CDR1 WSHSY, CDR2 SAAADI. The CDR3 totals 13 residues. The CDR3 DNA reads TGCGCCGCCTCGGGAGGATTCCAAGAGACCCAGTACTTC. Encoded protein: CAASGGFQETQYF.